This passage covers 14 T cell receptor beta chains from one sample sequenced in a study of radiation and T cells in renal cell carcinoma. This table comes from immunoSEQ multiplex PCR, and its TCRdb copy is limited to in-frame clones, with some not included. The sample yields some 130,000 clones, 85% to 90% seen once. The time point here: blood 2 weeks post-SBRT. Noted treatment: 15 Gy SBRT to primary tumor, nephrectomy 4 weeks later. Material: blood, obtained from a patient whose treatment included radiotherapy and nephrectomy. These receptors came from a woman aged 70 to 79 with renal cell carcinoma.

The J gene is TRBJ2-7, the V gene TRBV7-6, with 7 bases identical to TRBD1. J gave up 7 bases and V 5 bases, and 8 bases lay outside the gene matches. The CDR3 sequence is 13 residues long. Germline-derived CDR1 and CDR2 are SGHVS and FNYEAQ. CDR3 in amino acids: CASSRGTANEQYF. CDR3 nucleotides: TGTGCCAGCAGCCGAGGGACAGCGAATGAGCAGTACTTC. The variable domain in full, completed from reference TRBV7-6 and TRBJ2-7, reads GAGVSQSPRYKVTKRGQDVALRCDPISGHVSLYWYRQALGQGPEFLTYFNYEAQQDKSGLPNDRFSAERPEGSISTLTIQRTEQRDSAMYRCASSRGTANEQYFGPGTRLTVT.

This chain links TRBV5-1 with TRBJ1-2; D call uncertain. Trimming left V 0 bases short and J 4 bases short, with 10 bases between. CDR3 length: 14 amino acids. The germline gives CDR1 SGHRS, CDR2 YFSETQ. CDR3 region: CASSLERVGYGYTF. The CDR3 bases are TGCGCCAGCAGCTTGGAACGAGTCGGCTATGGCTACACCTTC. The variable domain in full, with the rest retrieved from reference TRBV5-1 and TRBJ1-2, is KAGVTQTPRYLIKTRGQQVTLSCSPISGHRSVSWYQQTPGQGLQFLFEYFSETQRNKGNFPGRFSGRQFSNSRSEMNVSTLELGDSALYLCASSLERVGYGYTFGSGTRLTVV.

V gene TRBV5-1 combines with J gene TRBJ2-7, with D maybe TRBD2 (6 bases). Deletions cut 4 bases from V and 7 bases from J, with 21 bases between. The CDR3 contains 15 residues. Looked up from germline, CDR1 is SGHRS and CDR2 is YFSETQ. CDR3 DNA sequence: TGCGCCAGCAGCCTGAACACCGTTGGGGCGGGAGAGCAGTACTTC. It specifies CASSLNTVGAGEQYF. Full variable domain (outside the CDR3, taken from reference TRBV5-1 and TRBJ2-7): KAGVTQTPRYLIKTRGQQVTLSCSPISGHRSVSWYQQTPGQGLQFLFEYFSETQRNKGNFPGRFSGRQFSNSRSEMNVSTLELGDSALYLCASSLNTVGAGEQYFGPGTRLTVT.

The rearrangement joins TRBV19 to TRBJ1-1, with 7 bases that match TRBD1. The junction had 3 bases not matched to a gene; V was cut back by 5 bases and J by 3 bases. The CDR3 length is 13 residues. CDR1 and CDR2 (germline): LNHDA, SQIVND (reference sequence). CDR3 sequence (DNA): TGTGCCAGTAGTGTCGGGACAGACACTGAAGCTTTCTTT. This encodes CASSVGTDTEAFF.

CDR3 DNA: TGTGCCAGCAGCCCAGGTGGGGTTCACAGGGGAAATGAGCAGTTCTTC. It translates to CASSPGGVHRGNEQFF. The chain is built from TRBV7-2 and TRBJ2-1; 7 positions agree with TRBD1. The CDR3 is 16 residues long. CDR1 is SGHTA and CDR2 is FQGNSA in the germline V gene. Unmatched junction bases numbered 14, after V lost 5 bases and J lost 7 bases.

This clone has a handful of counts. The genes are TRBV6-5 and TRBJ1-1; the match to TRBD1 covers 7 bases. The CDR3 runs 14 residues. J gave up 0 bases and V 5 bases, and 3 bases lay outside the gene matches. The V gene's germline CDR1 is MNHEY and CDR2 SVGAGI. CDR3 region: CASSRQGLNTEAFF. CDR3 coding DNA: TGTGCCAGCAGTCGACAGGGACTGAACACTGAAGCTTTCTTT.

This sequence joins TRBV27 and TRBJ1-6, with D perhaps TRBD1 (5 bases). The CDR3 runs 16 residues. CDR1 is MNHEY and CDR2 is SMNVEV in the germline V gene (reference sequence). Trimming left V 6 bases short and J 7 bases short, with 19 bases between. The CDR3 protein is CASRPTTAGRNSPLHF. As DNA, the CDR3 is TGTGCCAGCAGACCTACAACGGCGGGACGCAATTCACCCCTCCACTTT.

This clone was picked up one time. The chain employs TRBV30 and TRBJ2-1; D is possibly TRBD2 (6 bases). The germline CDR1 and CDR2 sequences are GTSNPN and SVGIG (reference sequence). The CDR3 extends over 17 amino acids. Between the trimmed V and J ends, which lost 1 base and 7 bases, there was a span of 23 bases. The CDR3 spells CAWSGRSGRGKENEQFF. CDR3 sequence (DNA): TGTGCCTGGAGTGGCCGTTCGGGGCGGGGTAAGGAGAATGAGCAGTTCTTC.

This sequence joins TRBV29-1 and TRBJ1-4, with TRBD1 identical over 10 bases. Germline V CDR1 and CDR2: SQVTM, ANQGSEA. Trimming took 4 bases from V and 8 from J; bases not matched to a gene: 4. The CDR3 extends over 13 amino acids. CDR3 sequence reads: CSVGDRGGEKLFF. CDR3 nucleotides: TGCAGCGTTGGGGACAGGGGAGGCGAAAAACTGTTTTTT.

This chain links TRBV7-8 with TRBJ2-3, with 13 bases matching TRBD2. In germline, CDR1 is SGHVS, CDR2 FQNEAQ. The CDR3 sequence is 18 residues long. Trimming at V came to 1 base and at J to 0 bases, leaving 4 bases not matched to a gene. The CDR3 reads CASSLGGLAGLSTDTQYF. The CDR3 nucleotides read TGTGCCAGCAGCTTAGGGGGACTAGCGGGGCTTAGCACAGATACGCAGTATTTT.

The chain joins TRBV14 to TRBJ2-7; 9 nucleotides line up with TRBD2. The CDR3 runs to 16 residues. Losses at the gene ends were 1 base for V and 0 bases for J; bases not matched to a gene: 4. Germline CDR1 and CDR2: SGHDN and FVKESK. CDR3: CASSQGLAGPSYEQYF. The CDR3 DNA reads TGTGCCAGCAGCCAAGGGCTAGCGGGGCCCTCCTACGAGCAGTACTTC.

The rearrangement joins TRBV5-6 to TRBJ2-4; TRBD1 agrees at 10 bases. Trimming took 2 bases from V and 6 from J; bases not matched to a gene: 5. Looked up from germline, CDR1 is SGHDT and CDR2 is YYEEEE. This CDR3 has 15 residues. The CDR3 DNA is TGTGCCAGCAGCTTAGCCGGGACAGGGGTAAACATTCAGTACTTC. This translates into CASSLAGTGVNIQYF.

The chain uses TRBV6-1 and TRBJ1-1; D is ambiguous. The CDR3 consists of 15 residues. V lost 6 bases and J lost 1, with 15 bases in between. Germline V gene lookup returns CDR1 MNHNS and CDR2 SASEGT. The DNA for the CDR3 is TGTGCCAGCAGGGTGGGAGGTGAGGCGAACACTGAAGCTTTCTTT. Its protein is CASRVGGEANTEAFF.

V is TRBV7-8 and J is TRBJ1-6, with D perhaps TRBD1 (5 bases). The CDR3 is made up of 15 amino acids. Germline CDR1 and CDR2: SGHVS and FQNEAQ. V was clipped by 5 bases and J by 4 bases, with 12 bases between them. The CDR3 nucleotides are TGTGCCAGCAGCCCCCGGGACGGATATAATTCACCCCTCCACTTT. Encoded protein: CASSPRDGYNSPLHF. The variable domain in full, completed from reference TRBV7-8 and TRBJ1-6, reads GAGVSQSPRYKVAKRGQDVALRCDPISGHVSLFWYQQALGQGPEFLTYFQNEAQLDKSGLPSDRFFAERPEGSVSTLKIQRTQQEDSAVYLCASSPRDGYNSPLHFGNGTRLTVT.